This TCR beta chain came from a study of early T cells in non-severe SARS-CoV-2 infection. There are many counts of this clonotype. Germline-derived CDR1 and CDR2 are SGDLS and YYNGEE. There are 12 residues in the CDR3. Trimming removed 3 bases from V and 6 bases from J, with 10 bases in between. TCRdb reprocessed the 5' RACE reads via MiXCR and lists one record per CDR3 protein. The top ten clones hold approximately 9.9% of a sample with under 85,000 distinct CDR3 sequences, 13% to 15% of them seen once. This receptor was obtained from an adult who was a healthcare worker with PCR-confirmed SARS-CoV-2 infection or an uninfected control (not recorded which). The source material was whole blood. This chain connects TRBV9 to TRBJ2-7, with D perhaps given as TRBD1 or TRBD2 (5 bases each). The CDR3 region has the DNA TGTGCCAGCAGCGGGGGCCGGGGCGAGCAGTACTTC. Protein product: CASSGGRGEQYF.